This TCR beta chain was recorded in a study of technical replicates of blood from several donors. The junction had 3 bases not matched to a gene; V was cut back by 2 bases and J by 4 bases. This CDR3 has 15 residues. The germline V gene has CDR1 SGHTA and CDR2 FQGTGA. The assay was immunoSEQ multiplex PCR, and TCRdb's table has in-frame clones only and misses some. The data hold some 77,000 clones, with 75% to 95% observed a single time. The origin of this receptor is a human donor in good health. The sequenced material came from T cells isolated from PBMCs. V and J are TRBV7-3 and TRBJ2-2; 8 nucleotides match TRBD2. The CDR3 reads CASSLAGGGTGELFF. CDR3 in DNA: TGTGCCAGCAGCTTAGCCGGGGGGGGCACCGGGGAGCTGTTTTTT.